The 8 T cell receptor beta chains given below trace back to one sample, sequenced in a study of metastatic and nonmetastatic thyroid tumors. Thyroid surgery was performed in patients who had received no treatment beforehand. TCRdb ran MiXCR on the PCR reads. The sample yields roughly 45,000 clones, 3% to 3.5% seen once. Sequencing input: blood. The receptor set was obtained from a female donor with papillary thyroid cancer or a benign thyroid nodule (not recorded which). Some clones in this sample may be carry-over from other donors' samples.

Ten or more counts support this clone. The rearrangement links TRBV4-2 to TRBJ1-3, with a weak D call TRBD1 (5 bases). CDR1 and CDR2 (germline): LGHNA, YNFKEQ. V gave up 1 base and J gave up 4 bases, with 14 bases separating them. CDR3 length: 16 amino acids. CDR3 region: CASSQGTGTNGNTIYF. For the CDR3, the DNA is TGTGCCAGCAGCCAAGGCACCGGGACGAACGGAAACACCATATATTTT.

This clone counts as medium-sized. The sample carries other DNA sequences with the same CDR3. The chain couples TRBV5-1 to TRBJ2-3; 8 bases fit TRBD1. Trimming took 4 bases from V and 0 from J; bases not matched to a gene: 4. The germline V gene encodes CDR1 SGHRS and CDR2 YFSETQ. This CDR3 contains 15 residues. The CDR3 coding sequence is TGCGCCAGCAGCATCGGACAGGGTAGCACAGATACGCAGTATTTT. Translating gives CASSIGQGSTDTQYF.

At least ten counts were recorded for this clone. This chain joins TRBV2 and TRBJ1-1, with a tentative D call TRBD1 (5 bases). Germline loops: CDR1 SNHLY, CDR2 FYNNEI. CDR3 length equals 14 residues. The V and J ends lost 2 bases and 1 base respectively, with 8 bases between them. CDR3 sequence reads: CASSESGSNTEAFF. The CDR3 DNA follows: TGTGCCAGCAGTGAATCAGGGTCGAACACTGAAGCTTTCTTT.

Only a few counts were recorded for this clone. The V and J genes are TRBV9 and TRBJ2-3; 9 bases line up with TRBD1. Germline V gene lookup returns CDR1 SGDLS and CDR2 YYNGEE. The CDR3 loop spans 16 amino acids. After removal of 4 bases from V and 5 bases from J, the junction contained 11 bases not matched to a gene. CDR3: CASSLRDRVYVDTQYF. CDR3 coding DNA: TGTGCCAGCAGCCTCAGGGACAGGGTGTATGTAGATACGCAGTATTTT. The whole variable domain, filled in from reference TRBV9 and TRBJ2-3, reads DSGVTQTPKHLITATGQRVTLRCSPRSGDLSVYWYQQSLDQGLQFLIQYYNGEERAKGNILERFSAQQFPDLHSELNLSSLELGDSALYFCASSLRDRVYVDTQYFGPGTRLTVL.

The chain combines TRBV7-2 with TRBJ2-7; 12 nucleotides line up with TRBD2. J was trimmed by 12 bases and V by 4 bases; bases with no gene match: 10. The CDR3 consists of 14 residues. Germline lookup yields CDR1 SGHTA and CDR2 FQGNSA. The DNA for the CDR3 is TGTGCCAGCAGCTCGACTAGCGGGAGTCCCCCCTGGTACTTC. Translating gives CASSSTSGSPPWYF.

Ten or more counts support this clone. The chain is built from TRBV27 and TRBJ2-7; the match to TRBD1 covers 7 bases. This CDR3 has 15 amino acids. Trimming took 8 bases from V and 2 from J; bases not matched to a gene: 12. Germline CDR1 MNHEY, CDR2 SMNVEV (reference sequence). The CDR3 DNA is TGTGCCAGCTCCTACAACGGACAGGCCGCCTACGAGCAGTACTTC. It yields the protein CASSYNGQAAYEQYF.

There are many counts of this clone. J is TRBJ1-1 and V is TRBV20-1; 9 bases are shared with TRBD1. CDR3 size: 19 residues. V was clipped by 4 bases and J by 0 bases; unmatched bases: 18. Germline V gives CDR1 DFQATT, CDR2 SNEGSKA (reference sequence). CDR3 region: CSATYLNRDRVQMNTEAFF. The CDR3 nucleotides are TGCAGTGCTACATATCTAAACCGGGACAGGGTTCAGATGAACACTGAAGCTTTCTTT.

This clone was recorded a few times. One end of the junction fails to match germline, which may point to a read error. DNA of the CDR3: TGCGCCAGCGGGGTCGGCTTCTCTCGAAACACCATATATTTT. It yields the protein CASGVGFSRNTIYF. The chain couples TRBV5-1 to TRBJ1-3, with no clear D. The CDR3 spans 14 residues. Looked up from germline, CDR1 is SGHRS and CDR2 is YFSETQ.